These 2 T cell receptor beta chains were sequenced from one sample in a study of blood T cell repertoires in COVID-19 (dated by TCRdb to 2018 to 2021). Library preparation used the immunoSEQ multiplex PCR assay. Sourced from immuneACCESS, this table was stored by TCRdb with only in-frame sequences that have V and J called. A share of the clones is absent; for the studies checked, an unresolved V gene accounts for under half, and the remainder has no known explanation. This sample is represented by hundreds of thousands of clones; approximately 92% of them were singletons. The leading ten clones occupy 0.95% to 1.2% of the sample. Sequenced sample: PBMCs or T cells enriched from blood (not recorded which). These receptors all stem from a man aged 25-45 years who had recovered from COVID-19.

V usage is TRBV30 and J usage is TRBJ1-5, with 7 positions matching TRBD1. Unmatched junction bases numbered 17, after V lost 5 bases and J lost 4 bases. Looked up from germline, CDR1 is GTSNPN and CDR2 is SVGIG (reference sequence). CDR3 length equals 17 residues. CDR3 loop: CAWSARWTGLRNQPQHF. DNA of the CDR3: TGTGCCTGGTCTGCCCGCTGGACAGGCCTTCGGAATCAGCCCCAGCATTTT. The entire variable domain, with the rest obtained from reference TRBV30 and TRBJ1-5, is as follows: SQTIHQWPATLVQPVGSPLSLECTVEGTSNPNLYWYRQAAGRGLQLLFYSVGIGQISSEVPQNLSASRPQDRQFILSSKKLLLSDSGFYLCAWSARWTGLRNQPQHFGDGTRLSIL.

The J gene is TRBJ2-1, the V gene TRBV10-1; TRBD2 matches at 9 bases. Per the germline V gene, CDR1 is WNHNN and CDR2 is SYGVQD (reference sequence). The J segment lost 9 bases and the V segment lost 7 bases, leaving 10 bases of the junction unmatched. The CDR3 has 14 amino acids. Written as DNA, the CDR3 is TGCGCCAGCAACCCAGCGGGAGGATTCCTTGAGCAGTTCTTC. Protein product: CASNPAGGFLEQFF.